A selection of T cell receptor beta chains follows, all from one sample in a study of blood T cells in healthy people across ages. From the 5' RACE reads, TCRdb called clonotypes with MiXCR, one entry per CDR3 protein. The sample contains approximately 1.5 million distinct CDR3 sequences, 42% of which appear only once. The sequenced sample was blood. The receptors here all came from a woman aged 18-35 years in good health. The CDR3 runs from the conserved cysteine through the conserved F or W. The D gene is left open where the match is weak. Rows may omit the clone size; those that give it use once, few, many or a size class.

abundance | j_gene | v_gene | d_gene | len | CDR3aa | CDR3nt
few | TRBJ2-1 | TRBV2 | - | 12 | CASSELPNEQFF | TGTGCCAGCAGTGAATTACCCAATGAGCAGTTCTTC
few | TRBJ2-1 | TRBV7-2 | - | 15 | CASSVDSSSHNEQFF | TGTGCCAGCAGCGTGGACAGTTCCTCTCACAATGAGCAGTTCTTC
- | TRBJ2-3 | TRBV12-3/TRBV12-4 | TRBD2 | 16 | CASSLLAVPRTDTQYF | TGTGCCAGCAGTTTACTAGCGGTCCCTAGAACAGATACGCAGTATTTT
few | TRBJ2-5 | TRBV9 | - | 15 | CASSVEGTLPRPQYF | TGTGCCAGCAGCGTAGAAGGGACACTCCCTCGACCCCAGTACTTC
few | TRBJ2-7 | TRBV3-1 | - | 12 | CASSQLSYEQYF | TGTGCCAGCAGCCAGCTTTCCTACGAGCAGTACTTC
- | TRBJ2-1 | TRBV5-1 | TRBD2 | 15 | CASSAGLESYNEQFF | TGCGCCAGCAGCGCGGGACTAGAGTCCTACAATGAGCAGTTCTTC
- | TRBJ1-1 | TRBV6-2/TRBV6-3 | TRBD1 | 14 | CASTSNRGGTEAFF | TGTGCCAGCACCTCCAACAGGGGCGGCACTGAAGCTTTCTTT
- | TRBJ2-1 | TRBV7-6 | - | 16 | CASSVDWGLRYNEQFF | TGTGCCAGCAGCGTCGATTGGGGTCTGCGGTACAATGAGCAGTTCTTC
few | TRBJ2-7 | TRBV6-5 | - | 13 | CASSAPYSYEQYF | TGTGCCAGCAGTGCACCTTACTCCTACGAGCAGTACTTC
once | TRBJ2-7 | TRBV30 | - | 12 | CAWSVGAYEQYF | TGTGCCTGGAGTGTGGGAGCCTACGAGCAGTACTTC
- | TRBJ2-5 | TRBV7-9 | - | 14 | CASSRATGQETQYF | TGTGCCAGCAGCCGGGCAACTGGGCAAGAGACCCAGTACTTC
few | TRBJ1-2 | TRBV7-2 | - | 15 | CASSLAGTTDYGYTF | TGTGCCAGCAGCTTAGCCGGAACGACGGACTATGGCTACACCTTC
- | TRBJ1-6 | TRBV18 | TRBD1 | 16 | CASSPRTGWLESPLHF | TGTGCCAGCTCACCTCGGACAGGGTGGTTAGAATCACCCCTCCACTTT
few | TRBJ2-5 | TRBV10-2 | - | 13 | CASSGSSGETQYF | TGCGCCAGCAGTGGTTCGAGCGGAGAGACCCAGTACTTC
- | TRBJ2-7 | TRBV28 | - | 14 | CASIQSDIAYEQYF | TGTGCCAGCATCCAGTCGGACATTGCCTACGAGCAGTACTTC
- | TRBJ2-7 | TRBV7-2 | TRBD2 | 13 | CASSQMGGFEQYF | TGTGCCAGCAGCCAAATGGGAGGGTTTGAGCAGTACTTC